These 22 T cell receptor beta chains came from one sample sequenced in a study of blood T cell repertoires in COVID-19. Method: immunoSEQ multiplex PCR; TCRdb's copy keeps in-frame clones and lacks some. The sample holds fewer than 75,000 clones; over 75% are singletons and the top ten take about 4%. The specimen was peripheral blood. These receptor sequences come from a man in his sixties or seventies with acute or convalescent COVID-19.

The chain links TRBV6-2 or TRBV6-3 to TRBJ1-5; 9 bases are a match to TRBD1. Germline assignment: CDR1 MNHEY and CDR2 SVGEGT. The trim removed 4 bases at V and 6 bases at J, leaving 1 base unmatched. The CDR3 runs to 13 residues. The DNA of the CDR3 is TGTGCCAGCAGTTGGACAGGGGTTCAGCCCCAGCATTTT. It codes for CASSWTGVQPQHF.

This chain uses TRBV15 with TRBJ1-6, with D possibly being TRBD1 (5 bases). The V and J ends lost 9 bases and 7 bases respectively, with 19 bases between them. The CDR3 is made up of 15 amino acids. Germline V gives CDR1 LNHNV, CDR2 YYDKDF (reference sequence). The CDR3 nucleotides read TGTGCCACGGCATCCGCGGGACGGGCGAATTCACCCCTCCACTTT. Its translation is CATASAGRANSPLHF.

J is TRBJ1-2 and V is TRBV6-2 or TRBV6-3, with 7 positions matching TRBD1. V shed 6 bases, J shed 8 bases, and the junction held 9 bases outside the gene matches. CDR1 and CDR2 from the germline V gene are MNHEY and SVGEGT. CDR3 length equals 13 residues. The CDR3 reads CASSLTGAWGYTF. Written as DNA, the CDR3 is TGTGCCAGCAGCCTCACAGGGGCCTGGGGCTACACCTTC.

Worth noting for this clone: The sample contains more than one DNA sequence encoding this CDR3. The chain links TRBV5-1 to TRBJ2-5, with D maybe TRBD1 (5 bases). CDR1 and CDR2 (germline): SGHRS, YFSETQ. This CDR3 spans 14 amino acids. Trimming cost V 1 base and J 2 bases, with 9 bases left between them. CDR3 residues: CASSLTTAQETQYF. DNA for the CDR3: TGCGCCAGCAGCTTGACGACAGCGCAAGAGACCCAGTACTTC.

CDR3 protein: CASSPLDRGNRDTQYF. Written as DNA, the CDR3 is TGTGCCAGCAGCCCCTTGGACAGGGGCAATAGAGATACGCAGTATTTT. The chain links TRBV4-2 to TRBJ2-3; 9 nucleotides align to TRBD1. V was clipped by 4 bases and J by 5 bases; unmatched bases: 10. Per germline, CDR1 LGHNA and CDR2 YNFKEQ. The length of the CDR3 is 16 residues.

The chain couples TRBV6-5 to TRBJ2-7, with TRBD1 matching over 9 bases. Losses at the gene ends were 0 bases for V and 6 bases for J; bases not matched to a gene: 9. Germline V gene sequence: CDR1 MNHEY, CDR2 SVGAGI. CDR3 length: 16 residues. CDR3 DNA sequence: TGTGCCAGCAGTTACTCGGGACAGGGAAGTATAGGCGAGCAGTACTTC. The encoded protein is CASSYSGQGSIGEQYF.

The chain recombines TRBV30 with TRBJ1-6; TRBD1 matches 10 bases. CDR3 length equals 14 residues. The junction had 6 bases not matched to a gene; V was cut back by 3 bases and J by 10 bases. The V gene's germline CDR1 is GTSNPN and CDR2 SVGIG (reference sequence). CDR3 loop: CAWSGTGETSPLHF. In DNA, the CDR3 is TGTGCCTGGAGCGGGACAGGGGAAACCTCACCCCTCCACTTT. Combining the CDR3 with reference TRBV30 and TRBJ1-6 gives the whole variable domain SQTIHQWPATLVQPVGSPLSLECTVEGTSNPNLYWYRQAAGRGLQLLFYSVGIGQISSEVPQNLSASRPQDRQFILSSKKLLLSDSGFYLCAWSGTGETSPLHFGNGTRLTVT.

The chain employs TRBV5-1 and TRBJ2-7; D uncertain. The CDR3 covers 13 residues. From germline, CDR1 is SGHRS and CDR2 YFSETQ. Trimming removed 2 bases from V and 4 bases from J, with 10 bases in between. CDR3 sequence (DNA): TGCGCCAGCAGCTTTATGGAGAATTACGAGCAGTACTTC. It yields the protein CASSFMENYEQYF.

This chain joins TRBV27 and TRBJ2-2; 8 nucleotides align to TRBD1. This CDR3 has 18 amino acids. Per germline, CDR1 MNHEY and CDR2 SMNVEV (reference sequence). Trimming removed 6 bases from V and 6 bases from J; junction bases left unmatched: 18. Here the CDR3 reads CASSRLPEDRVGSGELFF. DNA of the CDR3: TGTGCCAGCAGCCGATTACCAGAGGACAGGGTGGGTTCCGGGGAGCTGTTTTTT.

This chain uses TRBV6-4 with TRBJ1-5; tentatively, D is TRBD1 (5 bases). Germline CDR1 reads MRHNA; CDR2 reads SNTAGT. Trimming stripped 10 bases from V and 1 base from J, with 17 bases between. The CDR3 contains 15 residues. DNA of the CDR3: TGTGCCATCCGACCAGGGCTATTAAGCAATCAGCCCCAGCATTTT. This encodes CAIRPGLLSNQPQHF.

V gene TRBV5-1 combines with J gene TRBJ1-2; D is undetermined. Between the trimmed V and J ends, which lost 4 bases and 3 bases, there was a span of 13 bases. Germline values: CDR1 SGHRS, CDR2 YFSETQ. This CDR3 comprises 14 residues. CDR3 DNA sequence: TGCGCCAGCAGCACGCAGACAAACTACTATGGCTACACCTTC. As protein: CASSTQTNYYGYTF.

There are a few counts of this clone. This chain uses TRBV6-6 with TRBJ1-6, with a weak D call TRBD1 (6 bases). The V gene's germline CDR1 is MNHNY and CDR2 SVGAGI (reference sequence). Deletions cut 8 bases from V and 8 bases from J, with 7 bases between. The CDR3 is 11 residues long. For the CDR3, the DNA is TGTGCCAGCGGGGGCGATTCACCCCTCCACTTT. Its protein product is CASGGDSPLHF.

J is TRBJ1-1 and V is TRBV4-1; no clear D gene. The CDR3 is made up of 13 amino acids. Trimming removed 2 bases at V and 8 bases at J, with 12 bases between. The V gene's germline CDR1 is MGHRA and CDR2 YSYEKL. As DNA, the CDR3 is TGCGCCAGCAGCCAACTTAGAACGCGGGAAGCTTTCTTT. Residues: CASSQLRTREAFF.

V gene TRBV27 combines with J gene TRBJ1-1; 10 nucleotides align to TRBD1. There are 14 residues in the CDR3. The ends lost 8 bases at V and 10 bases at J; junction bases unmatched: 13. Germline lookup yields CDR1 MNHEY and CDR2 SMNVEV (reference sequence). CDR3 residues: CASHRDRGSSVAFF. Written as DNA, the CDR3 is TGTGCCAGCCACCGGGACAGGGGATCCTCCGTAGCTTTCTTT.

The rearrangement links TRBV7-3 to TRBJ1-2; D may be TRBD1 (5 bases). Trimming shortened V by 5 bases and J by 7 bases, and 14 bases separated the two germline ends. The CDR3 contains 13 residues. Germline V gene lookup returns CDR1 SGHTA and CDR2 FQGTGA. The CDR3: CASSLRPRAGYTF. CDR3 coding DNA: TGTGCCAGCAGCCTCAGGCCCAGGGCTGGCTACACCTTC.

The V and J genes are TRBV5-1 and TRBJ1-6, with TRBD1 matching over 9 bases. V lost 4 bases and J lost 10; bases outside the gene matches: 9. Germline V gene lookup returns CDR1 SGHRS and CDR2 YFSETQ. The CDR3 is 15 amino acids. CDR3 DNA: TGCGCCAGCAGCGCTCAACAGGGGGCACGATCACCCCTCCACTTT. Translation gives CASSAQQGARSPLHF.

This clone was seen more than once but under ten times. The gene calls are TRBV5-5 and TRBJ1-5; D is perhaps TRBD1 (6 bases). The CDR3 totals 16 residues. V was shortened by 4 bases and J by 4 bases, with 18 bases between the two germline ends. The germline CDR1 and CDR2 sequences are SGHKS and YYEKEE (reference sequence). The CDR3 DNA reads as TGTGCCAGCAGCCAAACCGGTACAGGGATGAATCAGCCCCAGCATTTT. This gives the protein CASSQTGTGMNQPQHF.

The chain couples TRBV27 to TRBJ1-4; TRBD1 is a possible D gene (5 bases). The germline CDR1 and CDR2 sequences are MNHEY and SMNVEV (reference sequence). Between the trimmed V and J ends, which lost 0 bases and 10 bases, there was a span of 6 bases. The CDR3 has 12 amino acids. The CDR3 nucleotides read TGTGCCAGCAGTTTATCGGGGGGAAAACTGTTTTTT. Translation: CASSLSGGKLFF. Drawing the rest from reference TRBV27 and TRBJ1-4, the complete variable domain is EAQVTQNPRYLITVTGKKLTVTCSQNMNHEYMSWYRQDPGLGLRQIYYSMNVEVTDKGDVPEGYKVSRKEKRNFPLILESPSPNQTSLYFCASSLSGGKLFFGSGTQLSVL.

The rearrangement uses TRBV4-1 and TRBJ1-2; 8 positions agree with TRBD1. Germline V CDR1 and CDR2: MGHRA, YSYEKL. The length of the CDR3 is 17 residues. After removal of 2 bases from V and 3 bases from J, the junction contained 11 bases not matched to a gene. CDR3 residues: CASSQPGQVLVYYGYTF. The CDR3 region has the DNA TGCGCCAGCAGCCAACCGGGACAGGTACTAGTCTACTATGGCTACACCTTC.

The chain carries TRBV19 and TRBJ1-2; 8 bases match TRBD1. Per germline, CDR1 LNHDA and CDR2 SQIVND (reference sequence). There are 14 residues in the CDR3. V shed 4 bases and J 5 bases; nucleotides not matched to a gene: 6. CDR3 region: CASSSDRGRYGYTF. As DNA, the CDR3 is TGTGCCAGTAGTAGTGACAGGGGACGGTATGGCTACACCTTC.

The DNA of the CDR3 is TGTGCCAGCAGCTTAGACGGGGTGAATGAGCAGTTCTTC. Translation gives CASSLDGVNEQFF. V gene TRBV7-9 combines with J gene TRBJ2-1, with D possibly matching TRBD2 (5 bases). CDR3 length: 13 amino acids. Germline CDR1 and CDR2: SEHNR and FQNEAQ (reference sequence). V was shortened by 1 base and J by 7 bases, with 8 bases between the two germline ends.

This clone appeared once. The V gene is TRBV25-1, the J gene TRBJ1-6; tentatively, D is TRBD1 (5 bases). CDR1 is MGHDK and CDR2 is SYGVNS in the germline V gene. V was clipped by 10 bases and J by 10 bases, with 14 bases between them. The CDR3 covers 12 residues. CDR3 loop: CATNTGGSPLHF. The CDR3 DNA reads as TGTGCCACCAATACCGGGGGGTCACCCCTCCACTTT.